This T cell receptor beta chain was sequenced during a study of cytomegalovirus exposure and HLA in healthy donors. The CDR3 covers 14 residues. Germline V gene data show CDR1 as SEHNR and CDR2 as FQNEAQ (reference sequence). With V trimmed by 5 bases and J by 14 bases, 15 bases remained unmatched. Primers included in the PCR were 60 Vbeta and 13 Jbeta primers. The data were produced by immunoSEQ multiplex PCR, yet TCRdb's version contains in-frame clones alone and is incomplete. The data hold over 150,000 clones, with roughly 87% observed a single time. This receptor was obtained from a woman in her 30s in good health and CMV-seronegative. This chain connects TRBV7-9 to TRBJ2-1; 7 nucleotides agree with TRBD1. The specimen was PBMCs. CDR3 nucleotide sequence: TGTGCCAGCAGCCTACCGAACGACAGGGCATTTGAGTTCTTC. It codes for CASSLPNDRAFEFF.